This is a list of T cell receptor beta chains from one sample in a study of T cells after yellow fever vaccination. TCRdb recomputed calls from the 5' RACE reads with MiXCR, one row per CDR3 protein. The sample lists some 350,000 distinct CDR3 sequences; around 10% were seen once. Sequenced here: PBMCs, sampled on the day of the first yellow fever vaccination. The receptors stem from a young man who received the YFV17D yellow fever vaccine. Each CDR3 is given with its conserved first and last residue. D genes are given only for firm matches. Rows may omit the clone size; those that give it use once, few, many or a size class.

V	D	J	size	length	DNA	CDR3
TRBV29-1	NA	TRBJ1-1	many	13	TGCAGCGCCCACGGGACACTGAACACTGAAGCTTTCTTT	CSAHGTLNTEAFF
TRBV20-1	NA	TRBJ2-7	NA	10	TGCAGTGCCTTTGGCAACGAGCAGTACTTC	CSAFGNEQYF
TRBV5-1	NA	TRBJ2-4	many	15	TGCGCCAGCAGCTTGGGAAACTCGGCCAAAAACATTCAGTACTTC	CASSLGNSAKNIQYF
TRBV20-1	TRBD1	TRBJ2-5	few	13	TGCAGTGCTATCCAGGGGGCAATGGAGACCCAGTACTTC	CSAIQGAMETQYF
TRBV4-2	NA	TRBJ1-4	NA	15	TGTGCCAGCAGCCAAGATCGATCAGTCGGTGAAAAACTGTTTTTT	CASSQDRSVGEKLFF
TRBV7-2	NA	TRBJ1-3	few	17	TGTGCCAGCAGCTTTGGCCGACAGACCCTCTCTGGAAACACCATATATTTT	CASSFGRQTLSGNTIYF
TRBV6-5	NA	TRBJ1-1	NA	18	TGTGCCAGCAGTTACTCGACAAGCCTCGGGGGAGGCGGGACTGAAGCTTTCTTT	CASSYSTSLGGGGTEAFF
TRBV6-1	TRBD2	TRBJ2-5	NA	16	TGTGCCAGTAGAAGCCCCAAACTAGCGGGGAGGGAGACCCAGTACTTC	CASRSPKLAGRETQYF
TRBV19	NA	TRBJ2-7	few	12	TGTGCCAGTAGTAATGGACCCTGGGAGCAGTACTTC	CASSNGPWEQYF
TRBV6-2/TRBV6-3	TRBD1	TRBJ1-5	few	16	TGTGCCAGCAGTAGATGGGACAGTTTTCCCAATCAGCCCCAGCATTTT	CASSRWDSFPNQPQHF
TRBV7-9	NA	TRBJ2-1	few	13	TGTGCCAGCGCCGGGCAGTCCTACAATGAGCAGTTCTTC	CASAGQSYNEQFF
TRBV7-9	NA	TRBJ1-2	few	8	TGTGCCAGCAGCTTAGGCACCTTC	CASSLGTF
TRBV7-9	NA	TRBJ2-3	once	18	TGTGCCAGCAGCCCCGGGCTCCTCTGGGGAATCCGCACAGATACGCAGTATTTT	CASSPGLLWGIRTDTQYF
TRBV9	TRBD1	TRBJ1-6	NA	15	TGTGCCAGCAGCGCGGGGGACAGGCGAAATTCACCCCTCCACTTT	CASSAGDRRNSPLHF
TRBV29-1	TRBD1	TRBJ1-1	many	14	TGCAGCGTTGTACTTCTACAGGGGGCCACTGAAGCTTTCTTT	CSVVLLQGATEAFF
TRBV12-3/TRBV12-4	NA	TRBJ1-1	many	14	TGTGCCAGCAGCCTCAGGGGAGGGGACACTGAAGCTTTCTTT	CASSLRGGDTEAFF
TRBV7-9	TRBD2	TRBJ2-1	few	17	TGTGCCAGCAGCTTAGCGCGAAAAAGCGGGGGGGTGAGTGAGCAGTTCTTC	CASSLARKSGGVSEQFF
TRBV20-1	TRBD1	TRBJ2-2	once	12	TGCAGTGGTCCGACAGGGGACGGGGAGCTGTTTTTT	CSGPTGDGELFF
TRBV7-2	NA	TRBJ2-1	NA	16	TGTGCCAGCAGCTTAGCACCGGCAGCGGGCTACAATGAGCAGTTCTTC	CASSLAPAAGYNEQFF
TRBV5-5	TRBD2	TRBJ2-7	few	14	TGTGCCAGCAGCTTGTTTAGCGGGGATTACGAGCAGTACTTC	CASSLFSGDYEQYF
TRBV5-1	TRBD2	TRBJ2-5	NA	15	TGCGCCAGCAGCCCAGGACTAGCAGCCTCGGAGACCCAGTACTTC	CASSPGLAASETQYF
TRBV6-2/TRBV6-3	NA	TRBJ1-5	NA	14	TGTGCCAGCAGGTGGGAAGGTGGAAATCAGCCCCAGCATTTT	CASRWEGGNQPQHF
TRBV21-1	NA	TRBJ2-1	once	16	TGTGCCAGCAGCAAAGCCTTGGGGGACAGGGCGTATGAGCAGTTCTTC	CASSKALGDRAYEQFF
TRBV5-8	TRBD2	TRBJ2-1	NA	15	TGTGCCAGCAGCACTCTAGCGGGGCGGGGCAATGAGCAGTTCTTC	CASSTLAGRGNEQFF
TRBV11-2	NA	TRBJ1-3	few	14	TGTGCCAGCAGCTTAGCAGTTTCGGGAAACACCATATATTTT	CASSLAVSGNTIYF
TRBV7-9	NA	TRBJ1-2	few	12	TGTGCCAGCAGCTTAGGGCAACAAGGCTACACCTTC	CASSLGQQGYTF
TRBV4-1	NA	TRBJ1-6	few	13	TGCGCCAGCAGCCAAGAGCTAGAATCACCCCTCCACTTT	CASSQELESPLHF
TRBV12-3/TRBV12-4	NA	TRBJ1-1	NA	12	TGTGCCAGCGGCCCTCAGGGCTCTGAAGCTTTCTTT	CASGPQGSEAFF